This T cell receptor beta chain was observed in a study of beta chain features in type 1 diabetes. The study, taken as a whole, reports: All four CD4+ subsets from Type 1 diabetes patients carried moderately but significantly shorter TCRB CDR3s. Equally in patients and controls, shorter templates might have been favored by PCR.

The germline CDR1 and CDR2 sequences are MGHDK and SYGVNS. V dropped 5 bases and J dropped 2 bases, with 6 bases sitting between them. The length of the CDR3 is 12 residues. In regard to this clone: What it recognizes is unknown.

Expressed TCRB transcripts were sequenced because the isolated RNA had all been reverse transcribed beforehand. Sequencing used immunoSEQ multiplex PCR; TCRdb keeps in-frame clones, though not all of them. The data show 150,000 or so clones, approximately 9% seen once. Central memory, naive, regulatory and stem cell-like memory CD4+ cells were sorted by CD45RO/CCR7/CD25/CD127/CD95/CD27. The sequencing input was central memory CD4+ T cells from blood. The clonotype originates from a woman under 30 in good health. The chain links TRBV25-1 to TRBJ1-1; D ambiguous. CDR3 sequence (DNA): TGTGCCAGCAGTCGTATAAACACTGAAGCTTTCTTT. It is translated as CASSRINTEAFF.